This entry lists 15 T cell receptor beta chains sequenced from one sample in a study of identical twins. MiXCR, applied by TCRdb to the 5' RACE reads, yields one record per CDR3 protein. Among some 630,000 distinct CDR3 sequences listed, under 8.5% were seen once. A further study also used this sample, focusing on yellow fever vaccine responses in identical twins.

The specimen was PBMCs. These receptors originate from a young woman in good health.

The chain combines TRBV3-1 with TRBJ2-7, with no clear D. CDR3 length: 13 amino acids. Deletions cut 4 bases from V and 3 bases from J, with 10 bases between. Germline V lookup: CDR1 LGHDT, CDR2 YNNKEL (reference sequence). The chain's CDR3 is CASSPQRVYEQYF. Here the CDR3 DNA reads TGTGCCAGCAGCCCGCAGAGAGTCTACGAGCAGTACTTC.

This clonotype was found many times. The V gene is TRBV15, the J gene TRBJ1-1, with D unclear. CDR1 is LNHNV and CDR2 is YYDKDF in the germline V gene (reference sequence). The CDR3 totals 15 residues. The V end was cut by 0 bases, the J end by 2 bases, with 10 bases between. CDR3 coding DNA: TGTGCCACCAGCAGAGATCTGAAAGGAAACACTGAAGCTTTCTTT. It encodes CATSRDLKGNTEAFF.

This clonotype was recorded a few times. V and J are TRBV5-4 and TRBJ2-1; 8 positions agree with TRBD2. This CDR3 has 15 amino acids. Germline CDR1 reads SGHNT; CDR2 reads YYREEE (reference sequence). V trimming: 4 bases; J trimming: 7 bases; junction bases outside the gene matches: 10. The CDR3 DNA reads TGTGCCAGCAGCCCCGGGAGGGGGAGGGAAAATGAGCAGTTCTTC. This encodes CASSPGRGRENEQFF. Drawing the rest from reference TRBV5-4 and TRBJ2-1, the complete variable domain is ETGVTQSPTHLIKTRGQQVTLRCSSQSGHNTVSWYQQALGQGPQFIFQYYREEENGRGNFPPRFSGLQFPNYSSELNVNALELDDSALYLCASSPGRGRENEQFFGPGTRLTVL.

The chain has TRBV4-1 and TRBJ2-2; the D call may be TRBD1 or TRBD2 (5 bases each). Looked up from germline, CDR1 is MGHRA and CDR2 is YSYEKL. V gave up 1 base and J gave up 6 bases, with 15 bases separating them. The CDR3 has 16 amino acids. The CDR3 loop is CASSQGPQGRSGELFF. The DNA for the CDR3 is TGCGCCAGCAGCCAAGGTCCCCAGGGACGTTCCGGGGAGCTGTTTTTT.

This clonotype showed up just a few times. The J gene is TRBJ1-4, the V gene TRBV5-6; D possibly corresponds to TRBD1 (6 bases). CDR3 length equals 14 residues. V was trimmed by 5 bases and J by 4 bases, leaving 12 bases between them. Per the germline V gene, CDR1 is SGHDT and CDR2 is YYEEEE. Here the CDR3 reads CASRKQGNNEKLFF. The CDR3 DNA is TGTGCCAGCAGAAAACAGGGAAATAATGAAAAACTGTTTTTT.

This clonotype was counted ten times or more. V is TRBV12-3 or TRBV12-4 and J is TRBJ1-5; 8 nucleotides agree with TRBD1. The junction had 6 bases not matched to a gene; V was cut back by 6 bases and J by 5 bases. The CDR3 spans 14 residues. CDR3 in amino acids: CASRSQGADQPQHF. The CDR3 nucleotides read TGTGCCAGCAGATCTCAGGGGGCGGATCAGCCCCAGCATTTT.

The chain uses TRBV11-2 and TRBJ2-1; D unclear. CDR3 size: 14 residues. Germline CDR1 and CDR2: SGHAT and FQNNGV. V was shortened by 5 bases and J by 7 bases, with 15 bases between the two germline ends. The DNA of the CDR3 is TGTGCCAGCAGCAGAAGCACTCCTCGGAATGAGCAGTTCTTC. It codes for CASSRSTPRNEQFF.

This clonotype appeared a few times. The chain carries TRBV10-3 and TRBJ2-1; 7 bases align to TRBD1. This CDR3 comprises 15 residues. CDR1 ENHRY and CDR2 SYGVKD come from the germline V gene. J gave up 0 bases and V 11 bases, and 10 bases lay outside the gene matches. CDR3 region: CASRDSGSSYNEQFF. In DNA, the CDR3 is TGTGCCTCCCGGGACAGTGGGAGCTCCTACAATGAGCAGTTCTTC.

The chain has TRBV14 and TRBJ2-1; possible D gene TRBD1, 6 bases. The V gene lost 4 bases and the J gene lost 16 bases, with 23 bases spanning the gap. This CDR3 region has 14 residues. Per germline, CDR1 SGHDN and CDR2 FVKESK. The CDR3 DNA follows: TGTGCCAGCAGCCTGAGCCGGGCAGGGGTAACCTTTTTCTTC. It translates to CASSLSRAGVTFFF.

This clonotype was observed a handful of times. V gene TRBV5-1 combines with J gene TRBJ2-2; D is possibly TRBD2 (6 bases). From germline, CDR1 is SGHRS and CDR2 YFSETQ. This CDR3 is 15 amino acids long. The germline V and J ends were trimmed by 6 bases and 0 bases, with 12 bases remaining between them. Written as DNA, the CDR3 is TGCGCCAGCACCAAGGAGGGCCCGAACACCGGGGAGCTGTTTTTT. This sequence encodes CASTKEGPNTGELFF.

The chain uses TRBV7-9 and TRBJ2-1; D ambiguous. Trimming took 5 bases from V and 8 from J, leaving 10 bases between them. Germline V gives CDR1 SEHNR, CDR2 FQNEAQ (reference sequence). The CDR3 totals 12 residues. CDR3 amino acids: CASSPGVHEQFF. In DNA, the CDR3 is TGTGCCAGCAGCCCGGGTGTCCATGAGCAGTTCTTC.

This clonotype was seen many times. V usage is TRBV5-1 and J usage is TRBJ1-1, with 12 bases fitting TRBD1. Germline lookup yields CDR1 SGHRS and CDR2 YFSETQ. With V trimmed by 5 bases and J by 3 bases, 8 bases remained unmatched. This CDR3 spans 16 amino acids. The CDR3 is CASRGQGAHTDTEAFF. In DNA form, the CDR3 reads TGCGCCAGCAGGGGACAGGGGGCGCATACAGACACTGAAGCTTTCTTT.

This clonotype has a handful of counts. The genes are TRBV12-3 or TRBV12-4 and TRBJ1-1; a possible D gene is TRBD1 (6 bases). The V gene lost 7 bases and the J gene lost 6 bases, with 12 bases spanning the gap. The CDR3 has 12 amino acids. The CDR3 DNA reads TGTGCCAGCACCCTACAGGGCCCTGAAGCTTTCTTT. Amino acid sequence: CASTLQGPEAFF.

This clonotype has more than one count but fewer than ten. The chain joins TRBV5-1 to TRBJ2-1; 7 bases fit TRBD1. Germline CDR1 is SGHRS and CDR2 is YFSETQ. This CDR3 contains 17 residues. V lost 4 bases and J lost 4; bases outside the gene matches: 14. CDR3: CASSPGQTSSPYNEQFF. The CDR3 nucleotides are TGCGCCAGCAGCCCGGGACAGACATCGTCCCCTTACAATGAGCAGTTCTTC.

This clonotype was observed a few times. This chain links TRBV20-1 with TRBJ1-2; no clear D. Germline assignment: CDR1 DFQATT and CDR2 SNEGSKA (reference sequence). This CDR3 is 13 amino acids long. Trimming removed 0 bases from V and 4 bases from J, with 9 bases in between. CDR3 amino acids: CSARDSLRYGYTF. The DNA for the CDR3 is TGCAGTGCTAGAGATTCGCTTCGCTATGGCTACACCTTC.